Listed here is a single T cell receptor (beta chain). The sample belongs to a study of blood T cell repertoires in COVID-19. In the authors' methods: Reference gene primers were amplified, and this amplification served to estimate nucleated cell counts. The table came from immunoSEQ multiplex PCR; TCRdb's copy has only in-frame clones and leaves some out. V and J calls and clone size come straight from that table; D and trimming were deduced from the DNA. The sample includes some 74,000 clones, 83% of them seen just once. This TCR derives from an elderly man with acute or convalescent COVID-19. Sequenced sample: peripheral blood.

The CDR3 sequence is CASSIRTEYEQYF. The CDR3 nucleotides are TGTGCCAGTAGTATCCGTACAGAATACGAGCAGTACTTC. The chain uses TRBV19 and TRBJ2-7; D is undetermined. Germline V gene lookup returns CDR1 LNHDA and CDR2 SQIVND (reference sequence). This CDR3 is 13 amino acids long. The germline V and J ends were trimmed by 3 bases and 4 bases, with 10 bases remaining between them.